This T cell receptor beta chain was recorded in a study of blood T cell repertoires in COVID-19. Overall study context: Some COVID-19 samples were acute and others convalescent; all came from the United States, Italy and Spain. Sources were T cells, B-cell-depleted T cells, or PBMCs; the material itself was cDNA or gDNA.

Unmatched junction bases numbered 6, after V lost 4 bases and J lost 7 bases. The CDR3 is 13 residues long. The V gene's germline CDR1 is SGHRS and CDR2 YFSETQ. As originally analysed: It was from reference gene primer amplification that nucleated cell counts were estimated. Measured with immunoSEQ multiplex PCR; TCRdb has only the in-frame clones, and not every one. Clone size and V and J calls were adopted from that table, with D and trimming inferred from the DNA. The data show more than 140,000 clones, around 83% seen once. This TCR was recovered from a woman aged 55-70 years with acute or convalescent COVID-19. J is TRBJ1-1 and V is TRBV5-1, with 8 bases aligning to TRBD1. The specimen sequenced was peripheral blood. CDR3 nucleotide sequence: TGCGCCAGCAGCCCTCGGACAGGGAATGAAGCTTTCTTT. This translates into CASSPRTGNEAFF. Drawing the rest from reference TRBV5-1 and TRBJ1-1, the complete variable domain is KAGVTQTPRYLIKTRGQQVTLSCSPISGHRSVSWYQQTPGQGLQFLFEYFSETQRNKGNFPGRFSGRQFSNSRSEMNVSTLELGDSALYLCASSPRTGNEAFFGQGTRLTVV.